This entry describes one T cell receptor beta chain. The antigen is unknown. The TCR beta cDNA libraries contained unique molecular identifiers. The yield from about 1 to 10 million T cells was 500,000 or so cDNA molecules in total. Each CDR3 protein is one row after TCRdb ran MiXCR on the PCR reads. The sample yields about 460,000 distinct CDR3 sequences, roughly 45% seen once. This entry comes from a study of post-analysis software for immune sequencing data. In germline, CDR1 is DFQATT, CDR2 SNEGSKA (reference sequence). V was trimmed by 5 bases and J by 6 bases, leaving 14 bases between them. The CDR3 runs 13 residues. Findings and limits, study-wide: Comparison with controls showed significantly lower normalized Chao1 diversity in multiple sclerosis patients. Under F measure analysis, samples from one preparation batch co-clustered strongly. Comparison of patients with controls showed five or six TRBV segments more frequent in patients, TRBV5-6, TRBV5-1 and TRBV20-1 among them.

The rearrangement uses TRBV20-1 and TRBJ2-1; TRBD1 is a possible D gene (5 bases). Sequenced input: blood. The TCR originated in a girl aged 5 to 17 with multiple sclerosis. CDR3 in DNA: TGCAGTGCTTTGGGGCAGGAAACCAATGAGCAGTTCTTC. Encoded protein: CSALGQETNEQFF.